The 9 T cell receptor beta chains listed next were all sequenced from one sample in a study of T-cell reconstitution after alpha-beta-depleted transplantation in children. During its preparation, the TCRbeta library received unique molecular identifiers. TCRdb re-called the PCR reads through MiXCR, storing one row per CDR3 protein. The profile shows 440,000 or so distinct CDR3 sequences, roughly 44% of them singletons. The sequenced sample was PBMCs, obtained before TCRalphabeta/CD19-depleted stem cell transplant. These TCRs come from a girl aged 2 to 10 with aplastic anemia, due to receive a stem cell transplant.

The rearrangement uses TRBV5-1 and TRBJ2-5; TRBD2 aligns across 7 bases. Germline V CDR1 and CDR2: SGHRS, YFSETQ. V shed 3 bases and J 5 bases; nucleotides not matched to a gene: 7. The CDR3 runs to 14 residues. CDR3 coding DNA: TGCGCCAGCAGCTGGGGGGGGTTGGAGGAGACCCAGTACTTC. Translation gives CASSWGGLEETQYF.

There are a few counts of this clonotype. A read error may account for a junction end that differs from germline. The CDR3 nucleotides read TGTGTCAGCCGCCACGGGACAGCCTACAATGAGCAGTTCTTC. This encodes CVSRHGTAYNEQFF. This rearrangement joins TRBV7-9 to TRBJ2-1; 7 bases agree with TRBD1. Germline values: CDR1 SEHNR, CDR2 FQNEAQ (reference sequence). This CDR3 comprises 14 residues.

This chain joins TRBV25-1 and TRBJ2-7; TRBD1 might be the D (5 bases). This CDR3 is 13 amino acids long. Deletions cut 7 bases from V and 3 bases from J, with 13 bases between. Germline V gene lookup returns CDR1 MGHDK and CDR2 SYGVNS. The CDR3: CASTESQGYEQYF. The CDR3 region has the DNA TGTGCCAGCACCGAAAGCCAGGGCTACGAGCAGTACTTC.

This clonotype showed up just a few times. The chain links TRBV6-5 to TRBJ2-2; no clear D gene. V was cut by 0 bases and J by 7 bases, with 9 bases left in between. There are 14 residues in the CDR3. The V gene's germline CDR1 is MNHEY and CDR2 SVGAGI. In DNA, the CDR3 is TGTGCCAGCAGTTACTCAGGGCTAATCGGGGAGCTGTTTTTT. This encodes CASSYSGLIGELFF.

The genes are TRBV5-1 and TRBJ2-7; 7 bases map to TRBD1. CDR1 is SGHRS, CDR2 YFSETQ, per germline. This CDR3 spans 15 amino acids. The J segment lost 5 bases and the V segment lost 0 bases, leaving 8 bases of the junction unmatched. The CDR3 DNA is TGCGCCAGCAGCTTGGCTCCGGGACAGAAAAACGAGCAGTACTTC. Translation gives CASSLAPGQKNEQYF.

This clonotype was found a few times. The chain recombines TRBV5-6 with TRBJ1-1, with TRBD1 matching over 9 bases. Germline V gives CDR1 SGHDT, CDR2 YYEEEE. V was clipped by 9 bases and J by 0 bases; unmatched bases: 12. This CDR3 has 16 residues. The CDR3 sequence: CATDTGTGLMNTEAFF. CDR3 in DNA: TGTGCCACCGACACCGGGACAGGGCTCATGAACACTGAAGCTTTCTTT.

V usage is TRBV9 and J usage is TRBJ2-7; 8 bases agree with TRBD2. Trimming removed 0 bases from V and 3 bases from J; junction bases left unmatched: 5. Germline CDR1 and CDR2: SGDLS and YYNGEE. This CDR3 has 15 residues. The CDR3 sequence is CASSVAPSGYYEQYF. The CDR3 bases are TGTGCCAGCAGCGTAGCCCCTAGCGGGTACTACGAGCAGTACTTC.

This clonotype was recorded many times. The genes are TRBV14 and TRBJ1-5, with TRBD1 matching over 9 bases. CDR3 size: 13 residues. The V gene end was trimmed by 2 bases and the J gene end by 9 bases; junction bases not matched to a gene: 2. The V gene's germline CDR1 is SGHDN and CDR2 FVKESK. Written as DNA, the CDR3 is TGTGCCAGCAGCCAACAGACAGGGGGGCCCCAGCATTTT. It specifies CASSQQTGGPQHF.

This clonotype has just a few counts. The chain couples TRBV20-1 to TRBJ1-5, with a tentative D call TRBD1 (5 bases). Germline CDR1 reads DFQATT; CDR2 reads SNEGSKA (reference sequence). This CDR3 is 14 amino acids long. Trimming cost V 5 bases and J 0 bases, with 11 bases left between them. This chain's CDR3 is CSAGAENSNQPQHF. The DNA of the CDR3 is TGCAGTGCTGGGGCGGAAAATAGCAATCAGCCCCAGCATTTT.